This TCR beta chain was captured by sequencing in a study of cytomegalovirus exposure and HLA in healthy donors. Study-wide findings and caveats: The HLA-A and HLA-B alleles of most subjects were reportedly predicted accurately from TCR beta sequences.

In regard to this clone: Its antigen is not identified.

Primers for the PCR totalled 60 Vbeta and 13 Jbeta. Some clones are missing from TCRdb's copy, which holds only in-frame ones; the method was immunoSEQ multiplex PCR. Its clone listing holds tens of thousands of clones. In germline, CDR1 is SGHAT, CDR2 FQNNGV. Unmatched junction bases numbered 7, after V lost 3 bases and J lost 7 bases. The CDR3 sequence is 14 residues long. The J gene is TRBJ2-7, the V gene TRBV11-2; 9 nucleotides align to TRBD2. Sequencing input: PBMCs. This clonotype originated in a woman aged 25-40 years in good health and CMV-seronegative. The CDR3, as DNA: TGTGCCAGCAGCTTTGGTAGCGGGGGTACAGAGCAGTACTTC. Protein sequence: CASSFGSGGTEQYF.